This T cell receptor (beta chain) was documented in a study of T cells after yellow fever vaccination. Study at large: Some fractions had low cell numbers, and these were prepared with SMART-Seq v4 Ultra Low Input.

Study results and caveats: At around 96% for CD4 and almost 90% for CD8, most primary-vaccination clones showed up again after the booster. Any FACS-sorted repertoire could hold abundant clonotypes that contaminate it from the bulk population.

This clonotype was detected only a few times. The target antigen is unknown. In making TCR cDNA, 5'RACE template switching added a universal primer site and UMIs to it. TCRdb fed the 5' RACE reads into MiXCR, producing one record per CDR3 protein. The sample lists fewer than 450,000 distinct CDR3 sequences, roughly 10% occurring once. The TCR comes from a man between 18 and 35 years old who received the YFV17D yellow fever vaccine. Sequenced here: PBMCs, sampled on the day of the first yellow fever vaccination.

The DNA for the CDR3 is TGCGCCAGCAGCCGTGGACAGGGGGATCAGCCCCAGCATTTT. This codes for CASSRGQGDQPQHF. The genes are TRBV5-1 and TRBJ1-5, with 10 bases aligning to TRBD1. The CDR3 is made up of 14 amino acids. Per germline, CDR1 SGHRS and CDR2 YFSETQ. V was pared by 4 bases and J by 5 bases, with 3 bases of the junction left unmatched.